This TCR beta chain originates from a study of shared clonotypes between healthy human individuals. Study summary: A couple of women and a few men aged 18 to 49 served as donors.

The CDR3 has 11 amino acids. In germline, CDR1 is DFQATT, CDR2 SNEGSKA (reference sequence). Deletions cut 1 base from V and 8 bases from J, with 8 bases between. Produced via immunoSEQ multiplex PCR; TCRdb's table is partial and in-frame only. The repertoire holds roughly 1,600,000 clones, with about 98.5% as singletons. The chain carries TRBV20-1 and TRBJ1-1; D unresolved. Sequenced sample: naive CD4+ T cells sorted from blood. Subset in this sample: CD45RA+ positively selected. The source is a man aged 25-45 years in good health. CDR3 DNA sequence: TGCAGTGCTAGAGTGGTTCGAGAAGCTTTCTTT. This codes for CSARVVREAFF.